The 8 T cell receptor beta chains below come from one sample, sequenced in a study of blood T cell repertoires in COVID-19 (dated by TCRdb to 2019 to 2021). The library relied on the immunoSEQ multiplex PCR assay. This is the immuneACCESS table as TCRdb keeps it, with only in-frame sequences that have V and J called. A part of the clones is gone; compared with another copy, unresolved V genes explain less than half, and the rest is unexplained. The sample includes 200,000 or so clones, with 70% to 90% observed a single time. The ten top clones hold 11% of the sample. Sequencing was done on a sample of PBMCs or T cells enriched from blood (not recorded which). The receptors stem from a man aged 25-40 years who had recovered from COVID-19.

This sequence joins TRBV19 and TRBJ1-2, with 7 nucleotides matching TRBD1. The J segment lost 4 bases and the V segment lost 3 bases, leaving 2 bases of the junction unmatched. Germline loops: CDR1 LNHDA, CDR2 SQIVND (reference sequence). The CDR3 has 13 amino acids. Here the CDR3 DNA reads TGTGCCAGTAGTATGAGGGGGCCCTATGGCTACACCTTC. Protein sequence: CASSMRGPYGYTF.

The rearrangement joins TRBV16 to TRBJ1-6; the D gene is possibly TRBD1 (6 bases). The V gene lost 4 bases and the J gene lost 5 bases, with 21 bases spanning the gap. CDR1 and CDR2 from the germline V gene are KGHSY and FQNENV. This CDR3 has 18 amino acids. The CDR3 spells CASSPGWTDSRDNSPLHF. The CDR3 DNA follows: TGTGCCAGCAGCCCGGGCTGGACGGACAGCCGAGATAATTCACCCCTCCACTTT.

The J gene is TRBJ2-1, the V gene TRBV3-1 (or the pseudogene TRBV3-2); the D gene is possibly TRBD2 (6 bases). Per the germline V gene, CDR1 is LGHDT and CDR2 is YNNKEL (reference sequence). The CDR3 has 14 amino acids. Trimming removed 0 bases from V and 12 bases from J, with 15 bases in between. The CDR3 reads CASSQDRWRGRQFF. The CDR3 nucleotides are TGTGCCAGCAGCCAAGATCGGTGGCGGGGACGGCAGTTCTTC.

This sequence joins TRBV27 and TRBJ2-1, with 9 bases identical to TRBD1. V dropped 5 bases and J dropped 8; count of bases not matched to a gene: 7. This CDR3 region has 14 residues. CDR1 and CDR2 (germline): MNHEY, SMNVEV (reference sequence). The DNA of the CDR3 is TGTGCCAGCAGTACAGGGGGCGGAGGTTATGAGCAGTTCTTC. Encoded protein: CASSTGGGGYEQFF.

J is TRBJ2-7 and V is TRBV27; D possibly corresponds to TRBD2 (6 bases). This CDR3 is 16 amino acids long. Germline V gene sequence: CDR1 MNHEY, CDR2 SMNVEV (reference sequence). Trimming took off 6 bases at V and 1 base at J, with 19 bases between the two ends. The CDR3 region is CASRPSRGGASYEQYF. CDR3 DNA sequence: TGTGCCAGCAGGCCTTCCCGCGGAGGGGCTTCCTACGAGCAGTACTTC.

J is TRBJ1-5 and V is TRBV12-3 or TRBV12-4; D is unresolved. The CDR3 is made up of 13 amino acids. Trimming left V 6 bases short and J 5 bases short, with 11 bases between. The CDR3 region has the DNA TGTGCCAGCAGGCCAGACACCCATCAGCCCCAGCATTTT. The encoded protein is CASRPDTHQPQHF.

V and J are TRBV5-1 and TRBJ2-2, with D possibly matching TRBD1 (6 bases). Germline V lookup: CDR1 SGHRS, CDR2 YFSETQ. The V and J ends lost 4 bases and 7 bases respectively, with 8 bases between them. The CDR3 consists of 12 residues. CDR3 DNA sequence: TGCGCCAGCAGCCCACAGGGCGGGGAGCTGTTTTTT. Its translation is CASSPQGGELFF.

This chain uses TRBV5-5 with TRBJ1-1; the D gene is possibly TRBD1 (5 bases). Germline assignment: CDR1 SGHKS and CDR2 YYEKEE (reference sequence). This CDR3 is 14 amino acids long. V lost 1 base, J lost 9 bases, and 16 bases lay in between. CDR3 nucleotide sequence: TGTGCCAGCAGCTTGAGTCCTTTCGACAGCAAAGCTTTCTTT. Translation gives CASSLSPFDSKAFF.